Shown below are 25 T cell receptor beta chains from a single sample sequenced in a study of radiotherapy plus CTLA-4 blockade in lung cancer (dated by TCRdb to between 2017 and 2018). Library generation was performed with the immunoSEQ multiplex PCR assay. TCRdb's version of the immuneACCESS table is confined to in-frame rearrangements and falls short of the full clone set. An unresolved V gene accounts for under half of the shortfall where checked; the remainder is of unknown origin. This sample comprises around 110,000 clones, more than 75% of them detected only once. The ten most abundant clones make up around 3% of the sample. The sample was peripheral blood, taken from a patient treated with radiotherapy plus ipilimumab. All receptors come from a human donor with non-small cell lung cancer that progressed on radiotherapy plus ipilimumab. Some clones in this sample may be carry-over from other donors' samples.

This clone was observed once. The rearrangement links TRBV6-5 to TRBJ2-7; tentatively, D is TRBD2 (6 bases). This CDR3 comprises 16 residues. CDR1 is MNHEY, CDR2 SVGAGI, per germline. The ends were cut back, 4 bases at V and 3 bases at J, with 19 bases in the middle. The CDR3 region is CASSSNDWDSSYEQYF. For the CDR3, the DNA is TGTGCCAGCAGTTCTAATGATTGGGACTCGAGCTACGAGCAGTACTTC.

This clone was seen a handful of times. The chain has TRBV2 and TRBJ1-4; maybe TRBD1 (6 bases). Trimming removed 6 bases from V and 7 bases from J, with 15 bases in between. Per germline, CDR1 SNHLY and CDR2 FYNNEI. This CDR3 is built from 14 residues. The CDR3 spells CASRRQARSEKLFF. CDR3 coding DNA: TGTGCCAGCAGGCGACAGGCCCGAAGTGAAAAACTGTTTTTT.

The gene calls are TRBV19 and TRBJ2-3, with a weak D call TRBD1 (6 bases). Germline V CDR1 and CDR2: LNHDA, SQIVND (reference sequence). V was cut by 1 base and J by 6 bases, with 17 bases left in between. The CDR3 is 16 amino acids. This CDR3 reads CASSIGNGQLMDTQYF. CDR3 DNA sequence: TGTGCCAGTAGTATAGGTAACGGACAGCTCATGGATACGCAGTATTTT.

The count of this clone is one. The rearrangement joins TRBV7-6 to TRBJ1-1, with no clear D. Germline CDR1 reads SGHVS; CDR2 reads FNYEAQ. This CDR3 has 14 residues. V shed 5 bases and J shed 3 bases, with 13 bases lying between them. The CDR3 spells CASSLRAGDTEAFF. The DNA of the CDR3 is TGTGCCAGCAGCCTTCGCGCCGGGGACACTGAAGCTTTCTTT. The full variable domain, rest sourced from reference TRBV7-6 and TRBJ1-1, is GAGVSQSPRYKVTKRGQDVALRCDPISGHVSLYWYRQALGQGPEFLTYFNYEAQQDKSGLPNDRFSAERPEGSISTLTIQRTEQRDSAMYRCASSLRAGDTEAFFGQGTRLTVV.

This chain uses TRBV18 with TRBJ1-1; D might be TRBD1 (6 bases). The CDR3 is 15 amino acids. The V and J ends lost 0 bases and 3 bases respectively, with 11 bases between them. The germline gives CDR1 KGHSH, CDR2 LQKENI. The CDR3 bases are TGTGCCAGCTCACCACCGGGGGGCCGATACACTGAAGCTTTCTTT. It is translated as CASSPPGGRYTEAFF.

The gene calls are TRBV9 and TRBJ1-2, with a weak D call TRBD1 (5 bases). The CDR3 runs 16 residues. Germline V CDR1 and CDR2: SGDLS, YYNGEE. Trimming stripped 4 bases from V and 8 bases from J, with 24 bases between. The CDR3 spells CASSPRAAGSDRGYTF. CDR3 nucleotide sequence: TGTGCCAGCAGCCCCCGGGCAGCAGGGAGTGATCGCGGCTACACCTTC.

The V gene is TRBV6-6, the J gene TRBJ1-5; D is possibly TRBD1 (5 bases). CDR1 and CDR2 (germline): MNHNY, SVGAGI (reference sequence). This CDR3 is built from 14 residues. V lost 2 bases to trimming and J lost 4 bases, with 9 bases between them. CDR3 residues: CASSYGGGNQPQHF. The CDR3 DNA follows: TGTGCCAGCAGTTACGGGGGAGGAAATCAGCCCCAGCATTTT.

This chain connects TRBV5-1 to TRBJ2-5, with TRBD2 identical over 8 bases. J lost 5 bases, V lost 1 base, and 4 bases had no gene match. CDR1 SGHRS and CDR2 YFSETQ come from the germline V gene. The CDR3 spans 14 residues. CDR3: CASSLSGGQETQYF. CDR3 nucleotide sequence: TGCGCCAGCAGCTTGTCGGGGGGGCAGGAGACCCAGTACTTC.

As for this clone: A read error may produce the germline difference seen at one junction end. The chain couples TRBV7-7 to TRBJ2-5, with 10 bases that match TRBD1. The CDR3 runs 15 residues. Germline CDR1 reads SSHAT; CDR2 reads FNYEAQ (reference sequence). The CDR3 nucleotides are TGTGCTAGCAGCCCGACGACAGGGGGCCGGGAGACCCAGTACTTC. Its protein product is CASSPTTGGRETQYF.

The chain recombines TRBV4-2 with TRBJ1-4; D is ambiguous. This CDR3 contains 17 residues. Looked up from germline, CDR1 is LGHNA and CDR2 is YNFKEQ. V lost 1 base, J lost 0 bases, and 12 bases lay in between. The CDR3 coding sequence is TGTGCCAGCAGCCAAGGACCAGCCGGGGCAACTAATGAAAAACTGTTTTTT. Translation gives CASSQGPAGATNEKLFF.

The genes are TRBV5-4 and TRBJ1-2; TRBD1 agrees at 8 bases. V gave up 4 bases and J gave up 5 bases; unmatched junction bases: 10. The CDR3 has 15 residues. Germline values: CDR1 SGHNT, CDR2 YYREEE (reference sequence). Written as DNA, the CDR3 is TGTGCCAGCAGCAAGGGGACAGGTCCTAGGTATGGCTACACCTTC. Translated: CASSKGTGPRYGYTF.

The genes are TRBV5-4 and TRBJ2-3; 10 bases agree with TRBD1. V shed 6 bases and J 1 base; nucleotides not matched to a gene: 8. This CDR3 region has 16 residues. Germline V gives CDR1 SGHNT, CDR2 YYREEE (reference sequence). Written as DNA, the CDR3 is TGTGCCAGCACCCAAGGCGGACAGGGGGGCACAGATACGCAGTATTTT. It codes for CASTQGGQGGTDTQYF.

This sequence joins TRBV7-2 and TRBJ2-1, with 9 positions matching TRBD2. The CDR3 is made up of 15 amino acids. The germline CDR1 and CDR2 sequences are SGHTA and FQGNSA. The V gene end was trimmed by 5 bases and the J gene end by 4 bases; junction bases not matched to a gene: 6. The CDR3 loop reads CASSPASGEYNEQFF. CDR3 in DNA: TGTGCCAGCAGCCCGGCTAGCGGGGAATACAATGAGCAGTTCTTC.

This chain connects TRBV10-3 to TRBJ1-1; 8 bases are a match to TRBD1. CDR1 is ENHRY and CDR2 is SYGVKD in the germline V gene. This CDR3 region has 13 residues. The V segment lost 9 bases and the J segment 3 bases; nucleotides outside the gene matches: 6. This chain's CDR3 is CAITQTGDTEAFF. CDR3 nucleotides: TGTGCCATTACGCAGACAGGGGACACTGAAGCTTTCTTT.

The chain uses TRBV7-6 and TRBJ2-5; 7 nucleotides match TRBD1. The end of the DNA fits TRBJ2-7 better, so the J call may be wrong. The CDR3 is 13 residues long. CDR1 is SGHVS, CDR2 FNYEAQ, per germline. The CDR3 bases are TGTGCCAGCAGTTACCGGGACAGATACGAGCAGTACTTC. The encoded protein is CASSYRDRYEQYF.

This rearrangement joins TRBV9 to TRBJ2-1, with D uncertain. The CDR3 extends over 13 amino acids. The germline gives CDR1 SGDLS, CDR2 YYNGEE. V dropped 2 bases and J dropped 6 bases, with 9 bases sitting between them. The CDR3 bases are TGTGCCAGCAGCGTTAGGGCTAGCAATGAGCAGTTCTTC. It specifies CASSVRASNEQFF.

The chain couples TRBV9 to TRBJ1-4; possibly TRBD1 for D (5 bases). Trimming cost V 4 bases and J 8 bases, with 15 bases left between them. This CDR3 has 14 residues. In germline, CDR1 is SGDLS, CDR2 YYNGEE. CDR3 DNA: TGTGCCAGCAGCTTGGGACTTAGAGGGGAAAAACTGTTTTTT. It is translated as CASSLGLRGEKLFF.

The gene calls are TRBV5-5 and TRBJ1-6; D may be TRBD1 (5 bases). The CDR3 is made up of 14 amino acids. Germline CDR1 reads SGHKS; CDR2 reads YYEKEE (reference sequence). V was shortened by 3 bases and J by 7 bases, with 11 bases between the two germline ends. DNA for the CDR3: TGTGCCAGCAGCTCAGGGATTAGCAATTCACCCCTCCACTTT. Amino acid sequence: CASSSGISNSPLHF.

CDR3 residues: CASSHAWDTSTGELFF. In DNA form, the CDR3 reads TGTGCCAGCAGCCACGCGTGGGACACGAGCACCGGGGAGCTGTTTTTT. J is TRBJ2-2 and V is TRBV28, with D possibly being TRBD1 (6 bases). The CDR3 is made up of 16 amino acids. Trimming cost V 6 bases and J 4 bases, with 18 bases left between them. Germline V gives CDR1 MDHEN, CDR2 SYDVKM.

V is TRBV27 and J is TRBJ1-2; tentative D call: TRBD1 (6 bases). CDR3 length: 15 amino acids. Germline V CDR1 and CDR2: MNHEY, SMNVEV (reference sequence). V lost 2 bases and J 6 bases, leaving 16 bases between the germline ends. The CDR3 protein is CASSLKGGFSDGYTF. The CDR3 nucleotides are TGTGCCAGCAGTTTAAAGGGGGGTTTCTCGGATGGCTACACCTTC.

V and J are TRBV9 and TRBJ1-2; TRBD1 might be the D (6 bases). Trimming removed 4 bases from V and 3 bases from J, with 16 bases in between. Germline V gives CDR1 SGDLS, CDR2 YYNGEE. This CDR3 is built from 15 residues. The DNA of the CDR3 is TGTGCCAGCAGCCCCGGGACACATACGGACTATGGCTACACCTTC. Protein: CASSPGTHTDYGYTF. Combining the CDR3 with reference TRBV9 and TRBJ1-2 gives the whole variable domain DSGVTQTPKHLITATGQRVTLRCSPRSGDLSVYWYQQSLDQGLQFLIQYYNGEERAKGNILERFSAQQFPDLHSELNLSSLELGDSALYFCASSPGTHTDYGYTFGSGTRLTVV.

CDR3 loop: CASSQVSQPQETQYF. Here the CDR3 DNA reads TGTGCCAGCAGCCAAGTATCTCAACCCCAAGAGACCCAGTACTTC. The chain joins TRBV4-2 to TRBJ2-5; D is undetermined. The CDR3 contains 15 residues. Germline CDR1 LGHNA, CDR2 YNFKEQ. V lost 1 base and J 1 base, leaving 10 bases between the germline ends.

The rearrangement links TRBV7-6 to TRBJ1-6, with D unclear. The length of the CDR3 is 15 residues. The V end was cut by 0 bases, the J end by 5 bases, with 8 bases between. CDR1 SGHVS and CDR2 FNYEAQ come from the germline V gene. CDR3 in amino acids: CASSLARDDNSPLHF. CDR3 nucleotides: TGTGCCAGCAGCTTAGCTCGGGATGATAATTCACCCCTCCACTTT.

The V gene is TRBV5-1, the J gene TRBJ2-1; D is unresolved. Looked up from germline, CDR1 is SGHRS and CDR2 is YFSETQ. V lost 4 bases and J lost 6, with 5 bases in between. The CDR3 is made up of 11 amino acids. This CDR3 reads CASSGTNEQFF. In DNA form, the CDR3 reads TGCGCCAGCAGCGGTACCAATGAGCAGTTCTTC. Full variable domain (outside the CDR3, taken from reference TRBV5-1 and TRBJ2-1): KAGVTQTPRYLIKTRGQQVTLSCSPISGHRSVSWYQQTPGQGLQFLFEYFSETQRNKGNFPGRFSGRQFSNSRSEMNVSTLELGDSALYLCASSGTNEQFFGPGTRLTVL.

This chain uses TRBV5-4 with TRBJ1-2; D might be TRBD1 (6 bases). CDR3 length: 16 amino acids. Germline values: CDR1 SGHNT, CDR2 YYREEE (reference sequence). V was trimmed by 4 bases and J by 1 base, leaving 17 bases between them. The CDR3, as DNA: TGTGCCAGCAGCCAACCAAGGACAGACGTTAACTATGGCTACACCTTC. This gives the protein CASSQPRTDVNYGYTF.